The 5 T cell receptor beta chains given below trace back to one sample, sequenced in a study of CD8+CD57+ T cells in acquired aplastic anemia. All sequencing subjects had displayed CD8+CD57+ cell expansion on flow cytometry. TCR beta VDJ and CDR3 profiling used genomic DNA as template. TCRdb re-derived calls from the reads in MiXCR, one entry per CDR3 protein. Of under 350,000 distinct CDR3 sequences listed, approximately 60% are singletons. The sequencing sample was made of sorted CD4+, CD8+, or CD8+CD57+ T cells (not recorded which) from PBMCs. Every receptor here comes from a human donor with aplastic anemia.

The sample holds many counts of this clonotype. Lacking the conserved final phenylalanine or tryptophan, this CDR3 likely reflects a read error. This chain joins TRBV20-1 and TRBJ2-5; 9 bases line up with TRBD2. CDR3 length: 14 amino acids. Germline values: CDR1 DFQATT, CDR2 SNEGSKA (reference sequence). The V segment lost 6 bases and the J segment 5 bases; nucleotides outside the gene matches: 10. The CDR3 coding sequence is TGCAGTGCAACAGGCGGGAGGGCCACGGAGACCCAGTACCTC. The encoded protein is CSATGGRATETQYL.

The chain combines TRBV5-4 with TRBJ2-7, with 8 bases identical to TRBD1. The J call may be mistaken, given a closer DNA end match to TRBJ2-1. Germline CDR1 reads SGHNT; CDR2 reads YYREEE (reference sequence). The CDR3 spans 13 residues. The CDR3 sequence is CASSPTGGSEQFF. The CDR3 region has the DNA TGTGCCAGCAGCCCCACAGGGGGAAGTGAGCAGTTCTTC.

The chain carries TRBV24-1 and TRBJ2-2; 8 positions agree with TRBD2. Germline CDR1 and CDR2: KGHDR and SFDVKD. CDR3 size: 13 residues. The CDR3 coding sequence is TGTGCTACGGGGGGGTCCCACACCGGGGAGCTGTTTTTT. This codes for CATGGSHTGELFF.

CDR3 nucleotides: TGCAGCTCCAGACAGGGTTACGCCAATGAGCAGTTCTTC. Its translation is CSSRQGYANEQFF. J is TRBJ2-1 and V is TRBV29-1, with 7 nucleotides matching TRBD1. Germline V CDR1 and CDR2: SQVTM, ANQGSEA. This CDR3 is 13 amino acids long. Trimming took 8 bases from V and 6 from J; bases not matched to a gene: 10.

V gene TRBV9 combines with J gene TRBJ1-4; no clear D gene. The germline gives CDR1 SGDLS, CDR2 YYNGEE. The CDR3 consists of 14 residues. V lost 3 bases to trimming and J lost 4 bases, with 10 bases between them. CDR3 nucleotides: TGTGCCAGCAGCGCCCGGGGAAGTAATGAAAAACTGTTTTTT. Translation: CASSARGSNEKLFF.